These 27 T cell receptor beta chains originate from one sample sequenced in a study of cytomegalovirus exposure and HLA in healthy donors. Primers: 60 Vbeta forward and 13 Jbeta reverse. Data came from immunoSEQ multiplex PCR; TCRdb stores just in-frame clones and leaves some out. The sample table sets out 90,000 to 150,000 clones. The sequencing input was PBMCs. These receptors all stem from a young man in good health and CMV-seronegative.

V usage is TRBV2 and J usage is TRBJ1-6; perhaps TRBD1 as D (5 bases). The CDR3 length is 12 residues. Germline assignment: CDR1 SNHLY and CDR2 FYNNEI. V lost 4 bases and J lost 7, with 5 bases in between. In DNA, the CDR3 is TGTGCCAGCAGTGGGACAAATTCACCCCTCCACTTT. It translates to CASSGTNSPLHF.

This chain uses TRBV5-4 with TRBJ2-6; tentative D call: TRBD1 (6 bases). This CDR3 comprises 19 residues. Germline CDR1 and CDR2: SGHNT and YYREEE (reference sequence). V dropped 4 bases and J dropped 0 bases, with 20 bases sitting between them. The CDR3 region has the DNA TGTGCCAGCAGCCGGCTAACAGGGAAAGTCATCTCTGGGGCCAACGTCCTGACTTTC. Its protein product is CASSRLTGKVISGANVLTF.

This rearrangement joins TRBV27 to TRBJ2-7; 7 positions agree with TRBD2. Germline V lookup: CDR1 MNHEY, CDR2 SMNVEV (reference sequence). Unmatched junction bases numbered 9, after V lost 0 bases and J lost 1 base. The length of the CDR3 is 17 residues. Here the CDR3 reads CASSLSSVEGGSYEQYF. CDR3 nucleotide sequence: TGTGCCAGCAGTTTATCGTCAGTGGAGGGAGGGTCCTACGAGCAGTACTTC.

With respect to this clone: Other DNA sequences in this sample translate to the same CDR3. V is TRBV5-6 and J is TRBJ1-5; D is unclear. The CDR3 has 12 residues. CDR1 is SGHDT and CDR2 is YYEEEE in the germline V gene. Deletions cut 2 bases from V and 6 bases from J, with 6 bases between. DNA of the CDR3: TGTGCCAGCAGCTTTTCGGGTCAGCCCCAGCATTTT. Encoded protein: CASSFSGQPQHF.

Comments on this clone: The sample has other DNA sequences that encode this CDR3 too. The chain combines TRBV5-6 with TRBJ2-7; TRBD1 might be the D (5 bases). The ends were cut back, 0 bases at V and 1 base at J, with 8 bases in the middle. Per germline, CDR1 SGHDT and CDR2 YYEEEE. The CDR3 consists of 14 residues. The CDR3 region has the DNA TGTGCCAGCAGCTTGGGGACAAGTTCCTACGAGCAGTACTTC. It encodes CASSLGTSSYEQYF.

The V gene is TRBV2, the J gene TRBJ1-5; D not certain. The ends were cut back, 4 bases at V and 6 bases at J, with 16 bases in the middle. Germline-derived CDR1 and CDR2 are SNHLY and FYNNEI. This CDR3 contains 15 residues. The CDR3 protein is CASSVGGLYGQPQHF. CDR3 bases: TGTGCCAGCAGTGTAGGAGGGTTATACGGTCAGCCCCAGCATTTT.

J is TRBJ2-7 and V is TRBV7-3; 12 positions agree with TRBD1. Germline CDR1 reads SGHTA; CDR2 reads FQGTGA. CDR3 size: 15 residues. With 4 bases clipped from V and 2 bases from J, the junction kept 3 bases outside the gene matches. CDR3 sequence: CASSWGQGAPYEQYF. CDR3 bases: TGTGCCAGCAGCTGGGGACAGGGGGCCCCCTACGAGCAGTACTTC.

This chain uses TRBV4-2 with TRBJ1-5; D possibly corresponds to TRBD1 (5 bases). Trimming pared 4 bases from V and 2 bases from J, leaving 12 bases between. This CDR3 contains 15 residues. Germline V CDR1 and CDR2: LGHNA, YNFKEQ. CDR3 sequence: CASSPRTMGNQPQHF. The CDR3 DNA is TGTGCCAGCAGCCCCAGGACAATGGGCAATCAGCCCCAGCATTTT.

The V gene is TRBV30, the J gene TRBJ2-7; TRBD1 is a possible D gene (5 bases). Trimming stripped 2 bases from V and 3 bases from J, with 14 bases between. The CDR3 length is 14 residues. Germline CDR1 is GTSNPN and CDR2 is SVGIG (reference sequence). CDR3 DNA sequence: TGTGCCTGGAGTCACCAGGGCAGACGCTACGAGCAGTACTTC. Its translation is CAWSHQGRRYEQYF.

The V gene is TRBV9, the J gene TRBJ1-4, with D perhaps matching TRBD1 (5 bases). V lost 3 bases and J lost 1, with 16 bases in between. The CDR3 runs to 17 residues. Germline CDR1 is SGDLS and CDR2 is YYNGEE. This chain's CDR3 is CASSAIGGRGTNEKLFF. Here the CDR3 DNA reads TGTGCCAGCAGCGCCATCGGGGGTCGAGGAACTAATGAAAAACTGTTTTTT.

The rearrangement uses TRBV27 and TRBJ2-3, with 8 nucleotides matching TRBD2. The V segment lost 2 bases and the J segment 4 bases; nucleotides outside the gene matches: 5. CDR3 length: 15 residues. Germline-derived CDR1 and CDR2 are MNHEY and SMNVEV (reference sequence). CDR3 in DNA: TGTGCCAGCAGTTTAAGCGGGAGTAGGGCAGATACGCAGTATTTT. It codes for CASSLSGSRADTQYF.

The chain joins TRBV9 to TRBJ1-1; D unclear. The germline gives CDR1 SGDLS, CDR2 YYNGEE. The CDR3 is 14 amino acids. With 0 bases removed from V and 3 bases from J, the gap between germline ends came to 9 bases. In DNA, the CDR3 is TGTGCCAGCAGCGTAGGTCCGGGAGACACTGAAGCTTTCTTT. This codes for CASSVGPGDTEAFF.

The rearrangement uses TRBV15 and TRBJ2-7; TRBD1 matches 8 bases. Germline V lookup: CDR1 LNHNV, CDR2 YYDKDF (reference sequence). Trimming cost V 1 base and J 3 bases; bases outside gene matches: 5. The CDR3 covers 15 residues. The chain's CDR3 is CATSRAPGGLYEQYF. CDR3 DNA: TGTGCCACCAGCAGAGCCCCAGGGGGCCTCTACGAGCAGTACTTC. Using reference TRBV15 and TRBJ2-7 for the parts outside the CDR3, the full variable domain is DAMVIQNPRYQVTQFGKPVTLSCSQTLNHNVMYWYQQKSSQAPKLLFHYYDKDFNNEADTPDNFQSRRPNTSFCFLDIRSPGLGDTAMYLCATSRAPGGLYEQYFGPGTRLTVT.

The genes are TRBV28 and TRBJ2-7; tentative D call: TRBD2 (6 bases). Deletions cut 6 bases from V and 0 bases from J, with 12 bases between. The length of the CDR3 is 14 residues. Germline lookup yields CDR1 MDHEN and CDR2 SYDVKM. As DNA, the CDR3 is TGTGCCAGCAGGCGGGAAGAGAGCTCCTACGAGCAGTACTTC. This sequence encodes CASRREESSYEQYF.

The gene calls are TRBV6-6 and TRBJ2-7, with no clear D. The length of the CDR3 is 14 residues. Germline loops: CDR1 MNHNY, CDR2 SVGAGI (reference sequence). The germline V and J ends were trimmed by 7 bases and 0 bases, with 13 bases remaining between them. CDR3 sequence reads: CASTPTSFSYEQYF. As DNA, the CDR3 is TGTGCCAGCACCCCAACAAGTTTCTCCTACGAGCAGTACTTC.

The chain has TRBV6-1 and TRBJ2-5; D is possibly TRBD2 (6 bases). From germline, CDR1 is MNHNS and CDR2 SASEGT. The CDR3 length is 13 residues. V was cut by 6 bases and J by 2 bases, with 10 bases left in between. DNA for the CDR3: TGTGCCAGCAGGCAGGGAGGACAAGAGACCCAGTACTTC. This codes for CASRQGGQETQYF.

This rearrangement joins TRBV5-4 to TRBJ2-1; 11 bases agree with TRBD2. The V and J ends lost 1 base and 8 bases, in that order; junction bases with no gene match: 5. CDR3 length: 15 residues. Germline values: CDR1 SGHNT, CDR2 YYREEE (reference sequence). For the CDR3, the DNA is TGTGCCAGCAGCTTGACGTCTAGCGGGAGGCATGAGCAGTTCTTC. Its protein product is CASSLTSSGRHEQFF.

This chain links TRBV30 with TRBJ1-2; TRBD1 agrees at 10 bases. Germline values: CDR1 GTSNPN, CDR2 SVGIG (reference sequence). The CDR3 runs 14 residues. V lost 5 bases to trimming and J lost 6 bases; unmatched junction nucleotides: 9. The CDR3 reads CAWGRDRGFDGYTF. CDR3 bases: TGTGCCTGGGGTCGGGACAGGGGATTTGATGGCTACACCTTC.

The V and J genes are TRBV5-6 and TRBJ2-7; TRBD1 is a possible D gene (5 bases). The V and J ends lost 0 bases and 2 bases respectively, with 12 bases between them. The CDR3 contains 15 residues. Germline values: CDR1 SGHDT, CDR2 YYEEEE. CDR3 sequence reads: CASSLGSGPTYEQYF. The CDR3 region has the DNA TGTGCCAGCAGCTTGGGGTCAGGGCCTACCTACGAGCAGTACTTC.

The chain recombines TRBV4-1 with TRBJ2-3; 10 bases are a match to TRBD2. J lost 3 bases, V lost 0 bases, and 6 bases had no gene match. The CDR3 loop spans 17 amino acids. Looked up from germline, CDR1 is MGHRA and CDR2 is YSYEKL. The CDR3 loop reads CASSQEVPSGRTDTQYF. In DNA, the CDR3 is TGCGCCAGCAGCCAAGAAGTACCTAGCGGGAGAACAGATACGCAGTATTTT.

The CDR3 is CASSARATGQVLGTGELFF. The CDR3 coding sequence is TGTGCCAGCAGTGCCAGGGCCACCGGACAGGTTCTTGGCACCGGGGAGCTGTTTTTT. This sequence joins TRBV6-1 and TRBJ2-2, with 7 bases fitting TRBD1. CDR1 MNHNS and CDR2 SASEGT come from the germline V gene. The CDR3 runs to 19 residues. V lost 4 bases and J lost 4; bases outside the gene matches: 18.

This chain links TRBV5-1 with TRBJ2-1; 7 positions match TRBD1. V was clipped by 4 bases and J by 2 bases; unmatched bases: 6. This CDR3 has 15 amino acids. Per the germline V gene, CDR1 is SGHRS and CDR2 is YFSETQ. Here the CDR3 reads CASSQRQGAYNEQFF. The CDR3 bases are TGCGCCAGCAGCCAGAGACAGGGAGCCTACAATGAGCAGTTCTTC. Supplemented by reference TRBV5-1 and TRBJ2-1, the full variable domain reads KAGVTQTPRYLIKTRGQQVTLSCSPISGHRSVSWYQQTPGQGLQFLFEYFSETQRNKGNFPGRFSGRQFSNSRSEMNVSTLELGDSALYLCASSQRQGAYNEQFFGPGTRLTVL.

The chain is built from TRBV7-2 and TRBJ2-4; no firm D call. V was trimmed by 5 bases and J by 7 bases, leaving 12 bases between them. CDR1 is SGHTA, CDR2 FQGNSA, per germline. This CDR3 has 13 residues. CDR3 sequence reads: CASSPPPRNIQYF. For the CDR3, the DNA is TGTGCCAGCAGCCCCCCCCCTAGGAACATTCAGTACTTC.

This chain links TRBV5-1 with TRBJ1-5, with TRBD1 matching 7 bases. CDR1 is SGHRS and CDR2 is YFSETQ in the germline V gene. The trim removed 1 base at V and 0 bases at J, leaving 4 bases unmatched. This CDR3 has 16 residues. CDR3 sequence (DNA): TGCGCCAGCAGCTTGACCGGGACAGCTAGCAATCAGCCCCAGCATTTT. Residues: CASSLTGTASNQPQHF. Together with reference TRBV5-1 and TRBJ1-5, the CDR3 gives the full variable domain: KAGVTQTPRYLIKTRGQQVTLSCSPISGHRSVSWYQQTPGQGLQFLFEYFSETQRNKGNFPGRFSGRQFSNSRSEMNVSTLELGDSALYLCASSLTGTASNQPQHFGDGTRLSIL.

This sequence joins TRBV5-4 and TRBJ1-1, with no clear D. CDR1 and CDR2 (germline): SGHNT, YYREEE (reference sequence). V was clipped by 0 bases and J by 7 bases, with 16 bases between them. This CDR3 has 15 amino acids. The DNA of the CDR3 is TGTGCCAGCAGCTTGGGCCTACTCGGGAGGCTTGAAGCTTTCTTT. It yields the protein CASSLGLLGRLEAFF.

The chain employs TRBV6-1 and TRBJ2-7; 9 nucleotides align to TRBD1. This CDR3 region has 16 residues. CDR1 is MNHNS and CDR2 is SASEGT in the germline V gene. The J segment lost 6 bases and the V segment lost 3 bases, leaving 12 bases of the junction unmatched. The CDR3 is CASSDLPGQGRREQYF. CDR3 sequence (DNA): TGTGCCAGCAGTGACCTTCCGGGACAGGGTCGACGCGAGCAGTACTTC.

This chain joins TRBV7-2 and TRBJ1-4; D ambiguous. V gave up 5 bases and J gave up 7 bases, with 17 bases separating them. Germline-derived CDR1 and CDR2 are SGHTA and FQGNSA. The CDR3 covers 15 residues. The CDR3 spells CASSPGPSRGEKLFF. DNA for the CDR3: TGTGCCAGCAGCCCTGGACCATCCCGGGGTGAAAAACTGTTTTTT.